The clone carrying this TCR beta chain has at least ten counts. Its target is not known. The sample originates from a study of shared clonotypes between healthy human individuals. Whole-study context: Plates per donor: three CD4 naive, three CD4 memory, two CD8 naive, one CD8 memory.

This CDR3 spans 12 amino acids. Germline V gene data show CDR1 as MDHEN and CDR2 as SYDVKM. Trimming took 9 bases from V and 0 from J, leaving 8 bases between them. Sequenced by immunoSEQ multiplex PCR; TCRdb stores in-frame clones only, minus some. Among approximately 740,000 clones listed, around two thirds were seen once. Overall study results and limits: Specimens sampled were limited to blood, with tissue repertoires likely differing.

Donors, healthy HIV-negative adults, lacked recent acute infections or vaccinations. Investigators divided CD4+ cells into CD45RA+ naive and CD45RA-negative memory subsets. The rearrangement uses TRBV28 and TRBJ1-1, with D uncertain. The sequenced sample was memory CD4+ T cells sorted from blood. Regarding subset: CD45RA-negative fraction. The receptor comes from a woman in her 30s in good health. CDR3 sequence (DNA): TGTGCCAGTCAACTAATGAACACTGAAGCTTTCTTT. Translated, it gives CASQLMNTEAFF.